These T cell receptor beta chains were read from a single sample in a study of blood T cell repertoires in COVID-19. Profiling relied on immunoSEQ multiplex PCR, and the TCRdb table lists in-frame clones only, not all of them. Of about 190,000 clones listed, 90% are singletons. Sequencing input: peripheral blood. The receptors derive from a man aged 45-65 years with acute or convalescent COVID-19. The conserved cysteine and the conserved F or W are not part of the CDR3 here. Fields, in order: V gene, J gene, CDR3 length, CDR3 protein.

V: TRBV5-4
J: TRBJ2-7
length: 15
CDR3: ASSPDTTSGRAKEQY

V: TRBV27
J: TRBJ2-1
length: 14
CDR3: ASSSQREGRHWEQF

V: TRBV5-4
J: TRBJ2-4
length: 12
CDR3: ASSLAGRGNIQY

V: TRBV15
J: TRBJ2-3
length: 11
CDR3: ATSASARDTQY

V: TRBV28
J: TRBJ1-3
length: 13
CDR3: ASINQGAAGNTIY

V: TRBV28
J: TRBJ1-2
length: 13
CDR3: ASSLETEPLYGYT

V: TRBV28
J: TRBJ1-5
length: 13
CDR3: ATGDRSGSNQPQH

V: TRBV4-2
J: TRBJ2-1
length: 14
CDR3: ASSQRTSGGYDEQF

V: TRBV3-1/TRBV3-2
J: TRBJ1-6
length: 14
CDR3: ASSPRQTRVNSPLH

V: TRBV18
J: TRBJ2-1
length: 11
CDR3: ASSPMGVNEQF

V: TRBV28
J: TRBJ2-7
length: 14
CDR3: ASSLYRGPLSYEQY

V: TRBV19
J: TRBJ2-5
length: 11
CDR3: ASSIGVGEAQY

V: TRBV6-6
J: TRBJ1-2
length: 11
CDR3: ASRLGQPYGYT

V: TRBV6-2/TRBV6-3
J: TRBJ2-4
length: 13
CDR3: ASSWTGGTKNIQY

V: TRBV20-1
J: TRBJ2-5
length: 9
CDR3: SALPRETQY

V: TRBV24-1
J: TRBJ2-1
length: 16
CDR3: ATSDQSQGTASYNEQF

V: TRBV21-1
J: TRBJ1-6
length: 8
CDR3: ASSTPDRD

V: TRBV5-4
J: TRBJ2-3
length: 15
CDR3: ASSLTSGGGLTDTQY

V: TRBV11-2
J: TRBJ1-6
length: 12
CDR3: ASSPGLVDSPLH

V: TRBV7-9
J: TRBJ2-1
length: 14
CDR3: ASSITGTGVSNEQF

V: TRBV15
J: TRBJ1-5
length: 13
CDR3: ATSRDGTGNQPQH

V: TRBV7-2
J: TRBJ1-2
length: 11
CDR3: ASSFSGNYGYT

V: TRBV5-5
J: TRBJ2-3
length: 14
CDR3: ASSLRQGRATDTQY

V: TRBV4-1
J: TRBJ1-5
length: 14
CDR3: ASSQEWSNSNQPQH

V: TRBV30
J: TRBJ2-7
length: 9
CDR3: ALELNYEQY

V: TRBV10-3
J: TRBJ1-6
length: 15
CDR3: AISFGQGGSYNSPLH

V: TRBV2
J: TRBJ1-4
length: 13
CDR3: ASSDSRKGNEKLF

V: TRBV3-1/TRBV3-2
J: TRBJ1-2
length: 11
CDR3: ASSPSANYGYT

V: TRBV27
J: TRBJ2-7
length: 12
CDR3: ASSLTSGIHEQY

V: TRBV9
J: TRBJ2-2
length: 15
CDR3: ASSARLGGLNTGELF

V: TRBV10-3
J: TRBJ2-5
length: 11
CDR3: AISEYSQETQY

V: TRBV30
J: TRBJ2-3
length: 11
CDR3: AGGTSGSDTQY

V: TRBV5-6
J: TRBJ2-3
length: 15
CDR3: ASSFSLGQVLTDTQY

V: TRBV28
J: TRBJ1-4
length: 14
CDR3: ASSLPDLRGREKLF

V: TRBV7-2
J: TRBJ2-1
length: 14
CDR3: ASSLVGLALGNEQF

V: TRBV30
J: TRBJ1-2
length: 12
CDR3: AWLAATGGRGYT